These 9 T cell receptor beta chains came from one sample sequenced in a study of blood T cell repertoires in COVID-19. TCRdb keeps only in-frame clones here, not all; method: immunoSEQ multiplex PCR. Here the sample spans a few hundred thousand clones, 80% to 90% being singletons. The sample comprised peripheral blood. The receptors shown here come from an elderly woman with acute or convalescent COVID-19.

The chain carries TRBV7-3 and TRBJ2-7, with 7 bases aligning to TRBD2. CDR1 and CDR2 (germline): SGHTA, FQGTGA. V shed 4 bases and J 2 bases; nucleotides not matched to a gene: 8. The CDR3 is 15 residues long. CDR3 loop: CASSSSGTPPYEQYF. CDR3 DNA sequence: TGTGCCAGCAGCTCTAGCGGCACTCCTCCCTACGAGCAGTACTTC.

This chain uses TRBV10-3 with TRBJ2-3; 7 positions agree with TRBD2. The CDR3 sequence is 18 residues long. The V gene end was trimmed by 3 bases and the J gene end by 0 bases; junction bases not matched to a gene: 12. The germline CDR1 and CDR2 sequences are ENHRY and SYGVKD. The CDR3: CAISERVGGRVSTDTQYF. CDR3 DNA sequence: TGTGCCATCAGTGAAAGGGTAGGAGGGAGGGTGAGCACAGATACGCAGTATTTT.

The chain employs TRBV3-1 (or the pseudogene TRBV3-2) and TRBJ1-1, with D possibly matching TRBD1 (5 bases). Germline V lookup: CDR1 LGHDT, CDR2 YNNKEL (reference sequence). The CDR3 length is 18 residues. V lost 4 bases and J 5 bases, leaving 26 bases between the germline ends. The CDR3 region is CASSPSGVLGARGTEAFF. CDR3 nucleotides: TGTGCCAGCAGCCCGAGCGGTGTCCTTGGGGCTCGGGGGACTGAAGCTTTCTTT.

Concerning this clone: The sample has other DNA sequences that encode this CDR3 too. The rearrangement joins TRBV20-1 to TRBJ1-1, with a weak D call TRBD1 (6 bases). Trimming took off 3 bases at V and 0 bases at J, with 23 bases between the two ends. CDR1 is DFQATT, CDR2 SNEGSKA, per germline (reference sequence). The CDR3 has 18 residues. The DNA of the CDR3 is TGCAGTGCTAGTCTGCTCTTCTTACAGGGCATTCTGAACACTGAAGCTTTCTTT. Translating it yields CSASLLFLQGILNTEAFF.

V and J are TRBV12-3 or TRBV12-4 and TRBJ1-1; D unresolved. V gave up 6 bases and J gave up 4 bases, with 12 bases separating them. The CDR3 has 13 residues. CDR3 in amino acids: CASSPLIVTEAFF. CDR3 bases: TGTGCCAGCAGCCCGTTAATAGTCACTGAAGCTTTCTTT.

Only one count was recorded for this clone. In DNA form, the CDR3 reads TGTGCCAGCTCACCACCCGGGGGCTCCTACGAGCAGTACTTC. Its translation: CASSPPGGSYEQYF. This chain uses TRBV18 with TRBJ2-7; perhaps TRBD2 as D (6 bases). Germline CDR1 KGHSH, CDR2 LQKENI. The germline V and J ends were trimmed by 0 bases and 0 bases, with 6 bases remaining between them. The CDR3 sequence is 14 residues long.

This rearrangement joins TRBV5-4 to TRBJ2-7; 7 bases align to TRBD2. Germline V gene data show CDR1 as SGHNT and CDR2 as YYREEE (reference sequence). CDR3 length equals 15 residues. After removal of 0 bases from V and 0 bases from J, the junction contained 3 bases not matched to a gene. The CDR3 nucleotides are TGTGCCAGCAGCTTGGACCCGGGAGGCTCCTACGAGCAGTACTTC. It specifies CASSLDPGGSYEQYF.

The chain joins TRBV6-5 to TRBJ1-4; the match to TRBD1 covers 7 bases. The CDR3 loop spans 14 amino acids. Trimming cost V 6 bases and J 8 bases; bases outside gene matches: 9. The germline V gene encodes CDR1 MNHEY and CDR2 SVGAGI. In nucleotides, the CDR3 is TGTGCCAGCAGGCGAACGCAGGGGGTCGAAAAACTGTTTTTT. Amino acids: CASRRTQGVEKLFF.

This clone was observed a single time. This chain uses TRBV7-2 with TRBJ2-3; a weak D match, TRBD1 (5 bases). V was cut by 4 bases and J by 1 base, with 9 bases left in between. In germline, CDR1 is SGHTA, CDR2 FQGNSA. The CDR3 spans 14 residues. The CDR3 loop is CASSSQTGTDTQYF. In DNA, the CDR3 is TGTGCCAGCAGCTCTCAGACAGGCACAGATACGCAGTATTTT.